The 10 T cell receptor beta chains presented below share a single source sample, sequenced in a study of human T cells and chemical hapten exposure. TCRdb called the RACE reads again in MiXCR, with one record for every CDR3 protein. The repertoire includes 180,000 or so distinct CDR3 sequences, approximately 31% of them detected once, and about 2.7% sits in the top ten. The time point is: pre-sensitization, week 0. This sample's treatment: therapeutic diphenylcyclopropenone sensitization with weekly scalp DPC. Sequencing was performed on whole blood, taken in connection with sensitization to the hapten diphenylcyclopropenone (DPC). Receptor source: a woman aged 25 to 39 with alopecia areata. Some clones in this sample may be carry-over from other donors' samples.

For the CDR3, the DNA is TGTGCCAGAAGCCCCGGTACCAGCGGCCAGGGACAGCCCAATCAGCCCCAGCATTTT. It is translated as CARSPGTSGQGQPNQPQHF. The chain has TRBV5-3 and TRBJ1-5, with 7 bases that match TRBD1. TRBV5-3 is an open reading frame whose function is uncertain. This CDR3 contains 19 residues. J gave up 3 bases and V 4 bases, and 19 bases lay outside the gene matches.

The gene calls are TRBV6-2 or TRBV6-3 and TRBJ1-1; D ambiguous. V was shortened by 4 bases and J by 9 bases, with 15 bases between the two germline ends. Germline V lookup: CDR1 MNHEY, CDR2 SVGEGT. The CDR3 totals 13 residues. The CDR3 sequence is CASSFGNPKKAFF. CDR3 nucleotide sequence: TGTGCCAGCAGTTTCGGGAACCCTAAAAAAGCTTTCTTT.

This clonotype was picked up a small number of times. The V call is TRBV7-9, the J call TRBJ2-2; D is undetermined. This CDR3 has 14 amino acids. Trimming shortened V by 1 base and J by 4 bases, and 7 bases separated the two germline ends. CDR1 and CDR2 (germline): SEHNR, FQNEAQ (reference sequence). The CDR3 DNA follows: TGTGCCAGCAGCTTAGGGGCCATCACCGGGGAGCTGTTTTTT. It codes for CASSLGAITGELFF.

The gene calls are TRBV6-6 and TRBJ1-1; TRBD1 is a possible D gene (5 bases). The CDR3 length is 16 residues. The germline V and J ends were trimmed by 0 bases and 1 base, with 12 bases remaining between them. Germline lookup yields CDR1 MNHNY and CDR2 SVGAGI (reference sequence). The CDR3 loop reads CASSYSMGQGNTEAFF. CDR3 bases: TGTGCCAGCAGTTACTCGATGGGGCAGGGGAACACTGAAGCTTTCTTT.

The sample holds a few counts of this clonotype. This rearrangement joins TRBV10-3 to TRBJ2-2; tentatively, D is TRBD1 (6 bases). The CDR3 covers 16 residues. The germline V gene encodes CDR1 ENHRY and CDR2 SYGVKD. Trimming left V 8 bases short and J 5 bases short, with 21 bases between. For the CDR3, the DNA is TGTGCCATCTCCCAGAGTGGGGGCCGCCGAACCGGGGAGCTGTTTTTT. Translating gives CAISQSGGRRTGELFF.

The chain recombines TRBV6-2 or TRBV6-3 with TRBJ2-3, with unresolved D. V was cut by 10 bases and J by 2 bases, with 13 bases left in between. Germline V gene lookup returns CDR1 MNHEY and CDR2 SVGEGT. This CDR3 is built from 13 residues. The CDR3: CATPSLITDTQYF. CDR3 bases: TGTGCCACCCCTTCTTTAATCACAGATACGCAGTATTTT.

The V call is TRBV5-1, the J call TRBJ2-5; D not certain. Trimming stripped 2 bases from V and 2 bases from J, with 10 bases between. The germline V gene encodes CDR1 SGHRS and CDR2 YFSETQ. The CDR3 length is 14 residues. This CDR3 reads CASSFSEGQETQYF. Written as DNA, the CDR3 is TGCGCCAGCAGCTTTAGTGAAGGGCAAGAGACCCAGTACTTC.

The chain uses TRBV29-1 and TRBJ1-3; D possibly corresponds to TRBD1 (5 bases). The germline CDR1 and CDR2 sequences are SQVTM and ANQGSEA. V lost 6 bases to trimming and J lost 4 bases, with 10 bases between them. CDR3 length: 12 amino acids. The CDR3 reads CSVGDGGNTIYF. The CDR3 bases are TGCAGCGTGGGGGACGGGGGAAACACCATATATTTT.

In this sample, this clonotype turned up a few times. The chain recombines TRBV27 with TRBJ2-7; D is possibly TRBD1 or TRBD2 (5 bases each). V was shortened by 5 bases and J by 3 bases, with 11 bases between the two germline ends. Germline CDR1 is MNHEY and CDR2 is SMNVEV (reference sequence). The CDR3 loop spans 13 amino acids. The CDR3 here is CASSSRAGYEQYF. The CDR3 bases are TGTGCCAGCAGTAGCAGGGCGGGCTACGAGCAGTACTTC.

The rearrangement links TRBV20-1 to TRBJ2-5; 9 bases are a match to TRBD2. The V and J ends lost 0 bases and 1 base, in that order; junction bases with no gene match: 6. The CDR3 spans 16 residues. Germline CDR1 is DFQATT and CDR2 is SNEGSKA (reference sequence). Written as DNA, the CDR3 is TGCAGTGCTAGAGAGGAAGCGGGAGGCCTCCAAGAGACCCAGTACTTC. It translates to CSAREEAGGLQETQYF.